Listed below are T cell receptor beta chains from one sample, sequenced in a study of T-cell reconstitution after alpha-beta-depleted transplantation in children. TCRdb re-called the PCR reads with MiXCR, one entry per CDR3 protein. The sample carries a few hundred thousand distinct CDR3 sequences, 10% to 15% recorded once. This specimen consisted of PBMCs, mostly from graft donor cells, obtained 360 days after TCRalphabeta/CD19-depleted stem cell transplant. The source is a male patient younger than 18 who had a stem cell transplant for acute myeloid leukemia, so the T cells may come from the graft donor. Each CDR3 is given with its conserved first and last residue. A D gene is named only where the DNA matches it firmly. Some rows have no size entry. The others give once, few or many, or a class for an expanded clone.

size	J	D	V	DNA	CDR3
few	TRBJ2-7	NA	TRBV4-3	TGCGCCAGCAGCCTTAGACCATGGGACTGGGAGCAGTACTTC	CASSLRPWDWEQYF
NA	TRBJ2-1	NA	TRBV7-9	TGTGCCAGCAGCGTCCTACAGGATATAGCCCCGAGCTCCTACAATGAGCAGTTCTTC	CASSVLQDIAPSSYNEQFF
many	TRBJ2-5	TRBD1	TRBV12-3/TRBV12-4	TGTGCCAGCAGTTCTCATCCGGGACAGTCAAGGGAAGAGACCCAGTACTTC	CASSSHPGQSREETQYF
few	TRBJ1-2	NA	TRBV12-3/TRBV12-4	TGTGCCAGCACCGAATTCGGACCACAGGGTAGGGATGGCTACACCTTC	CASTEFGPQGRDGYTF
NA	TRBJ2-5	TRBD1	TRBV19	TGTGCCAGTAGTACCTGGGACAGTTCCCCACCTCAAGAGACCCAGTACTTC	CASSTWDSSPPQETQYF
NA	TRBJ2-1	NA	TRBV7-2	TGTGCCAGCAGACCTCGGTTGAACAATGAGCAGTTCTTC	CASRPRLNNEQFF
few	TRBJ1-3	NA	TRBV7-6	TGTGCCAGCAGCTTACGCCTCGCTGGAAACACCATATATTTT	CASSLRLAGNTIYF
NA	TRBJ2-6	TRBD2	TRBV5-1	TGCGCCAGCAGCCTATGGACTAGCGCCGCCTCTGGGGCCAACGTCCTGACTTTC	CASSLWTSAASGANVLTF
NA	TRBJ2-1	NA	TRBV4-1	TGCGCCAGCAGCCAAGAGGAACTCGGCGGGGGCCCCAATGAGCAGTTCTTC	CASSQEELGGGPNEQFF
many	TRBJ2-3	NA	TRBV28	TGTGCCAGCAGTTCCATCGTCCCAGATACGCAGTATTTT	CASSSIVPDTQYF
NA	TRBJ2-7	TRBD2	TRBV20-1	TGCAGTGCTAGAGATGGGCGGGAGATTTCCGAGCAGTACTTC	CSARDGREISEQYF